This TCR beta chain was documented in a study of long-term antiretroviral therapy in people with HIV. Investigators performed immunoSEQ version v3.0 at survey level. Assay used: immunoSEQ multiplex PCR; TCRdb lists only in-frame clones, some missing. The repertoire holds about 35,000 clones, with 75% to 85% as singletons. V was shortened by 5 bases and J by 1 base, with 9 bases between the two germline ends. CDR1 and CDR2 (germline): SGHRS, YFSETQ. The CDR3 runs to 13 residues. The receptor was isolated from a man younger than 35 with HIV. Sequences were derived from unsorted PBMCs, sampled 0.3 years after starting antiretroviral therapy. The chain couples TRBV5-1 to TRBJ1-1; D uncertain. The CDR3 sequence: CASSWRQNTEAFF. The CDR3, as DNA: TGCGCCAGCAGTTGGCGGCAGAACACTGAAGCTTTCTTT.